The next 21 T cell receptor beta chains were all read from a single sample in a study of blood T cell repertoires in COVID-19. The table came from immunoSEQ multiplex PCR; TCRdb's copy has only in-frame clones and leaves some out. The sample has about 300,000 clones, about nine tenths seen once; the top ten hold about 1.5%. The sequencing input was peripheral blood. Receptors originate from a woman in her 30s with COVID-19, enrolled during active disease.

The gene calls are TRBV7-8 and TRBJ1-1, with TRBD1 matching 7 bases. This CDR3 is built from 14 residues. In germline, CDR1 is SGHVS, CDR2 FQNEAQ. The junction had 7 bases not matched to a gene; V was cut back by 3 bases and J by 6 bases. In nucleotides, the CDR3 is TGTGCCAGCAGCTTCGACAGGGTGGGCGCTGAAGCTTTCTTT. Translation: CASSFDRVGAEAFF.

This clone was detected only once. The CDR3: CASTGGGVYGYTF. The CDR3, as DNA: TGTGCCAGCACCGGGGGGGGCGTCTATGGCTACACCTTC. J is TRBJ1-2 and V is TRBV28; D perhaps matches TRBD1 (6 bases). Germline loops: CDR1 MDHEN, CDR2 SYDVKM. This CDR3 is built from 13 residues. The V end was cut by 7 bases, the J end by 4 bases, with 13 bases between.

J is TRBJ2-3 and V is TRBV19, with D possibly being TRBD2 (6 bases). This CDR3 comprises 15 residues. Germline V CDR1 and CDR2: LNHDA, SQIVND (reference sequence). V was clipped by 2 bases and J by 6 bases, with 15 bases between them. The CDR3 DNA reads as TGTGCCAGTAGTATATCAGCGGCAGGGAGGGATACGCAGTATTTT. As protein: CASSISAAGRDTQYF.

This clone was counted between two and nine times. The chain uses TRBV10-1 and TRBJ1-5; no definite D call. V lost 0 bases, J lost 2 bases, and 11 bases lay in between. This CDR3 spans 16 amino acids. CDR1 and CDR2 (germline): WNHNN, SYGVQD (reference sequence). The CDR3 sequence is CASSESGVGGNQPQHF. CDR3 coding DNA: TGCGCCAGCAGTGAGTCGGGAGTTGGGGGCAATCAGCCCCAGCATTTT.

V is TRBV11-2 and J is TRBJ1-1, with a weak D call TRBD1 (5 bases). V shed 5 bases and J shed 2 bases, with 15 bases lying between them. Germline CDR1 is SGHAT and CDR2 is FQNNGV. The length of the CDR3 is 15 residues. The CDR3, as DNA: TGTGCCAGCAGCGGGGGGGACGCCAGTAACACTGAAGCTTTCTTT. It translates to CASSGGDASNTEAFF.

This clone occurred once. The chain recombines TRBV12-3 or TRBV12-4 with TRBJ1-2; no definite D call. V was clipped by 2 bases and J by 4 bases, with 8 bases between them. The CDR3 length is 13 residues. CDR3 nucleotides: TGTGCCAGCAGTTTAACGGAGTTCTATGGCTACACCTTC. This codes for CASSLTEFYGYTF.

The chain recombines TRBV5-5 with TRBJ1-1; D remains unclear. The CDR3 totals 15 residues. Germline V gives CDR1 SGHKS, CDR2 YYEKEE (reference sequence). The V end lost 0 bases, the J end lost 4 bases, and 13 bases lay between the germline ends. The CDR3 here is CASSLAKGVPTEAFF. In DNA form, the CDR3 reads TGTGCCAGCAGCTTGGCCAAGGGAGTTCCCACTGAAGCTTTCTTT.

V and J are TRBV11-3 and TRBJ2-7, with 13 nucleotides matching TRBD2. CDR3 length equals 14 residues. Germline V CDR1 and CDR2: SGHNT, YENEEA. Trimming removed 6 bases from V and 5 bases from J; junction bases left unmatched: 4. The CDR3 DNA reads TGTGCCAGCAGACCAGGACTAGCGGGGGACGAGCAGTACTTC. Its protein is CASRPGLAGDEQYF.

V and J are TRBV2 and TRBJ2-1, with TRBD2 matching 7 bases. The CDR3 is 14 amino acids. The junction had 7 bases not matched to a gene; V was cut back by 6 bases and J by 5 bases. Per germline, CDR1 SNHLY and CDR2 FYNNEI. The CDR3 DNA is TGTGCCAGCAGAGCCTGGGGGGGACACAATGAGCAGTTCTTC. Protein sequence: CASRAWGGHNEQFF.

This chain links TRBV5-4 with TRBJ2-1; 7 bases match TRBD2. The trim removed 5 bases at V and 12 bases at J, leaving 14 bases unmatched. The CDR3 totals 14 residues. CDR1 SGHNT and CDR2 YYREEE come from the germline V gene (reference sequence). This chain's CDR3 is CASSSGGERGTQFF. The CDR3 coding sequence is TGTGCCAGCAGTTCCGGCGGGGAGCGGGGAACGCAGTTCTTC.

The rearrangement links TRBV24-1 to TRBJ2-5; perhaps TRBD2 as D (5 bases). Germline V gives CDR1 KGHDR, CDR2 SFDVKD. The germline V and J ends were trimmed by 2 bases and 5 bases, with 14 bases remaining between them. The length of the CDR3 is 15 residues. The CDR3 protein is CATSDWRGGGETQYF. DNA of the CDR3: TGTGCCACCAGTGATTGGAGAGGAGGTGGGGAGACCCAGTACTTC.

The V call is TRBV7-8, the J call TRBJ2-1, with TRBD1 matching over 7 bases. With V trimmed by 2 bases and J by 7 bases, 8 bases remained unmatched. The CDR3 loop spans 15 amino acids. Germline lookup yields CDR1 SGHVS and CDR2 FQNEAQ. In DNA form, the CDR3 reads TGTGCCAGCAGCTTACGGGACAGTTTTGGAAATGAGCAGTTCTTC. As protein: CASSLRDSFGNEQFF.

This chain links TRBV11-3 with TRBJ1-1; D is possibly TRBD1 (6 bases). CDR1 is SGHNT, CDR2 YENEEA, per germline. V lost 0 bases and J lost 6, with 8 bases in between. The CDR3 is made up of 13 amino acids. The DNA for the CDR3 is TGTGCCAGCAGCTTAGACAGGACAGCTGAAGCTTTCTTT. Protein product: CASSLDRTAEAFF.

This clone was seen only once. The genes are TRBV5-5 and TRBJ2-7; 10 bases match TRBD1. The CDR3 sequence is 16 residues long. The germline V gene encodes CDR1 SGHKS and CDR2 YYEKEE (reference sequence). V shed 3 bases and J 3 bases; nucleotides not matched to a gene: 9. The CDR3 DNA sequence: TGTGCCAGCAGCTCCAGTGACGGGACAGGGGACTACGAGCAGTACTTC. Its translation is CASSSSDGTGDYEQYF.

J is TRBJ1-5 and V is TRBV4-1; D ambiguous. Germline loops: CDR1 MGHRA, CDR2 YSYEKL. V was shortened by 1 base and J by 13 bases, with 11 bases between the two germline ends. The CDR3 contains 12 residues. The CDR3 protein is CASSQGSGLQHF. The CDR3 DNA reads as TGCGCCAGCAGCCAAGGTTCTGGACTTCAGCATTTT.

The chain is built from TRBV7-9 and TRBJ2-5; D might be TRBD2 (5 bases). CDR3 length: 16 residues. With 4 bases removed from V and 4 bases from J, the gap between germline ends came to 19 bases. Looked up from germline, CDR1 is SEHNR and CDR2 is FQNEAQ (reference sequence). The CDR3 is CASSSPRGSLGETQYF. The CDR3 coding sequence is TGTGCCAGCAGCTCTCCCCGGGGTTCCTTGGGAGAGACCCAGTACTTC.

The sample holds one count of this clone. The chain couples TRBV14 to TRBJ2-7; D perhaps matches TRBD1 (5 bases). The CDR3 totals 14 residues. The V gene lost 1 base and the J gene lost 2 bases, with 9 bases spanning the gap. The germline gives CDR1 SGHDN, CDR2 FVKESK. CDR3 residues: CASSQVAGPYEQYF. The CDR3 DNA sequence: TGTGCCAGCAGCCAAGTGGCAGGGCCCTACGAGCAGTACTTC. The full variable domain, rest sourced from reference TRBV14 and TRBJ2-7, is EAGVTQFPSHSVIEKGQTVTLRCDPISGHDNLYWYRRVMGKEIKFLLHFVKESKQDESGMPNNRFLAERTGGTYSTLKVQPAELEDSGVYFCASSQVAGPYEQYFGPGTRLTVT.

The chain couples TRBV4-1 to TRBJ1-1; TRBD1 matches at 7 bases. This CDR3 has 14 amino acids. Looked up from germline, CDR1 is MGHRA and CDR2 is YSYEKL. V lost 6 bases, J lost 8 bases, and 12 bases stayed unmatched. CDR3 DNA: TGCGCCAGCAGGCCTTCTGACAGGGACGCAGAAGCTTTCTTT. Translation gives CASRPSDRDAEAFF.

V gene TRBV5-6 combines with J gene TRBJ2-4, with D perhaps matching TRBD1 (6 bases). Germline V gene sequence: CDR1 SGHDT, CDR2 YYEEEE. The V and J ends lost 3 bases and 8 bases respectively, with 15 bases between them. The CDR3 runs 14 residues. The CDR3 bases are TGTGCCAGCAGCTCGAGGGGGACATTCCACATTCAGTACTTC. Its protein product is CASSSRGTFHIQYF.

The J gene is TRBJ2-3, the V gene TRBV6-5, with D hard to call. V shed 5 bases and J shed 6 bases, with 6 bases lying between them. Germline assignment: CDR1 MNHEY and CDR2 SVGAGI. This CDR3 spans 11 amino acids. CDR3 residues: CASSTGDTQYF. The CDR3 DNA is TGTGCCAGCAGTACCGGGGATACGCAGTATTTT.

The J gene is TRBJ2-2, the V gene TRBV15, with 8 bases matching TRBD1. Germline V gene sequence: CDR1 LNHNV, CDR2 YYDKDF (reference sequence). Unmatched junction bases numbered 11, after V lost 4 bases and J lost 7 bases. This CDR3 is built from 16 residues. CDR3 in DNA: TGTGCCACCAGCACCACAGGGGGTGCGACGGGCGGGGAGCTGTTTTTT. It is translated as CATSTTGGATGGELFF. Full variable domain (remainder filled in from reference TRBV15 and TRBJ2-2): DAMVIQNPRYQVTQFGKPVTLSCSQTLNHNVMYWYQQKSSQAPKLLFHYYDKDFNNEADTPDNFQSRRPNTSFCFLDIRSPGLGDTAMYLCATSTTGGATGGELFFGEGSRLTVL.